This T cell receptor beta chain stems from a study of cytomegalovirus exposure and HLA in healthy donors. Findings of the study overall: The study designated 160 or so TCR beta chains cytomegalovirus-associated.

Remarks on this clone: Its specificity is unknown.

The V and J ends lost 4 bases and 6 bases, in that order; junction bases with no gene match: 5. The CDR3 is 14 residues long. CDR1 SGHRS and CDR2 YFSETQ come from the germline V gene. PCR primers comprised 60 Vbeta and 13 Jbeta primers. TCRdb's table, derived via immunoSEQ multiplex PCR, lists solely in-frame clones and lacks some. There are about 77,000 clones in the sample, with around 13% held by the top ten. The chain combines TRBV5-1 with TRBJ2-3; TRBD1 matches 10 bases. The receptor was isolated from a man in his fifties in good health and CMV-seropositive. The specimen was PBMCs. The CDR3 DNA sequence: TGCGCCAGCAGCATCGGACAGGGGGGGGATACGCAGTATTTT. Translated, it gives CASSIGQGGDTQYF.